Listed here are 9 T cell receptor beta chains from one sample, sequenced in a study of tumor and adjacent non-tumor tissue in lung cancer. RNA was extracted from bulk tissue without any cell sorting. A modified ARM-PCR protocol with three rounds of nested PCR amplified TCRbeta. TCRdb reanalysed the multiplex PCR reads using MiXCR and keeps one entry per CDR3 protein. Among 200,000 or so distinct CDR3 sequences listed, 60% to 75% were seen once. The sample was lung tumor tissue. These receptors all stem from a man in his fifties or sixties with non-small cell lung cancer.

A note on this clonotype: A read error may explain this, as a much larger clone is one base away. V and J are TRBV20-1 and TRBJ2-7; D might be TRBD2 (5 bases). The V end lost 6 bases, the J end lost 3 bases, and 6 bases lay between the germline ends. The length of the CDR3 is 10 residues. CDR1 DFQATT and CDR2 SNEGSKA come from the germline V gene (reference sequence). The DNA for the CDR3 is TGCAGTGCCACTAGCTACGAGCAGTACTTC. This gives the protein CSATSYEQYF.

At least ten counts were recorded for this clonotype. The chain joins TRBV11-2 to TRBJ1-1; maybe TRBD1 (5 bases). The V end lost 3 bases, the J end lost 1 base, and 6 bases lay between the germline ends. The CDR3 has 13 residues. Germline values: CDR1 SGHAT, CDR2 FQNNGV. CDR3 protein: CASSFDRNTEAFF. The CDR3 nucleotides are TGTGCCAGCAGCTTCGACAGGAACACTGAAGCTTTCTTT.

To note about this clonotype: At one boundary the junction diverges from the germline segment, which might be a read error. The chain links TRBV6-1 to TRBJ2-4; 7 bases line up with TRBD1. This CDR3 spans 14 amino acids. Germline-derived CDR1 and CDR2 are MNHNS and SASEGT. The CDR3 reads CASSTGGQKNIQYF. CDR3 sequence (DNA): TGTGCCAGCAGTACTGGGGGACAGAAAAACATACAGTACTTC.

A note on this clonotype: It may be a read error: a sequence one base away is much more abundant. The rearrangement uses TRBV6-2 or TRBV6-3 and TRBJ2-2; D might be TRBD1 (6 bases). This CDR3 has 13 residues. CDR1 MNHEY and CDR2 SVGEGT come from the germline V gene. CDR3 amino acids: CGSSSTGLGELFF. DNA for the CDR3: TGTGGCAGCAGCAGTACAGGGTTAGGGGAGCTGTTTTTT.

On this clonotype itself: A read error may produce the germline difference seen at one junction end. The V call is TRBV11-3, the J call TRBJ1-1; unclear D gene. The CDR3 contains 14 residues. The germline V gene encodes CDR1 SGHNT and CDR2 YENEEA. The CDR3 spells CASNLMRRGPEAFF. The DNA of the CDR3 is TGTGCCAGCAACTTAATGAGGAGAGGGCCTGAAGCTTTCTTT.

On this clonotype: The CDR3 ends on some other residue instead of the conserved phenylalanine or tryptophan, so this is likely a read error. The chain is built from TRBV6-6 and TRBJ2-4; the match to TRBD2 covers 10 bases. The V gene's germline CDR1 is MNHNY and CDR2 SVGAGI (reference sequence). V trimming: 10 bases; J trimming: 1 base; junction bases outside the gene matches: 10. The CDR3 runs to 16 residues. The CDR3 sequence: CANTYSLAGAKNIQYL. The CDR3 DNA sequence: TGTGCCAACACTTACTCACTAGCGGGGGCCAAAAACATTCAGTACTTA.

This clonotype was picked up many times. V gene TRBV6-5 combines with J gene TRBJ2-7; the D gene could be TRBD1 or TRBD2 (5 bases each). CDR1 MNHEY and CDR2 SVGAGI come from the germline V gene. This CDR3 comprises 15 residues. Trimming stripped 0 bases from V and 0 bases from J, with 9 bases between. CDR3 loop: CASSYSGDDSYEQYF. CDR3 DNA sequence: TGTGCCAGCAGTTACTCGGGGGACGACTCCTACGAGCAGTACTTC.

In the case of this clonotype: The junction departs from germline at one end; a sequencing error may be responsible. This chain uses TRBV6-5 with TRBJ2-5, with D tentatively TRBD1 (5 bases). The germline CDR1 and CDR2 sequences are MNHEY and SVGAGI. The CDR3 runs to 13 residues. The CDR3 DNA sequence: TGTGCCAGCAGTAGCCCAGGGTCCGAGATCCAGTACTTC. It specifies CASSSPGSEIQYF.

Concerning this clonotype itself: One end of the junction varies from germline; a read error may be responsible. The chain employs TRBV11-2 and TRBJ2-5; 8 nucleotides align to TRBD2. This CDR3 region has 16 residues. Germline V gene lookup returns CDR1 SGHAT and CDR2 FQNNGV. The CDR3 sequence: CASSSTTGGPKETQLF. The CDR3 nucleotides are TGTGCCAGCAGCTCCACAACGGGGGGGCCAAAGGAGACCCAGTTATTC.